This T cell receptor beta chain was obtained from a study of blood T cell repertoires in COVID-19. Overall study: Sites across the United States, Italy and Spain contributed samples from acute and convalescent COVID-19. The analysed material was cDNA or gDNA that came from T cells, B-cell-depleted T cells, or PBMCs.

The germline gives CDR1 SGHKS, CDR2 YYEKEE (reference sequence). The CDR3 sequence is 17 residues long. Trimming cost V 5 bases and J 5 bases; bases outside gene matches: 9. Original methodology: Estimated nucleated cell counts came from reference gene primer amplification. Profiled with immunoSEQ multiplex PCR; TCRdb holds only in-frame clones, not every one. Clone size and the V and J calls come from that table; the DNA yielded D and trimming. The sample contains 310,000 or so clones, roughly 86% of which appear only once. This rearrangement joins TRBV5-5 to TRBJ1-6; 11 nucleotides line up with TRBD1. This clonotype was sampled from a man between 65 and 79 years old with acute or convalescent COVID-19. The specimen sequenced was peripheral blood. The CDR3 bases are TGTGCCAGCAGGTACGGGACAGGGGGTAAAGATAATTCACCCCTCCACTTT. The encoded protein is CASRYGTGGKDNSPLHF.